The next 32 T cell receptor beta chains were all read from a single sample in a study of regulatory T cells in long-lasting Graves disease (dated by TCRdb to the early 2020s). The library was produced with multiplex PCR. Reads for this sample came from an Illumina HiSeq 4000. iRepertoire HTBI primers and Arm-PCR amplification of CDR3 regions were used to construct TCR beta libraries. Starting from the raw public reads, TCRdb applied fastp trimming at Q25, assembled clones with MiXCR and retained in-frame beta chains. Each record represents a unique CDR3 protein, reported with the most common genes and DNA among its rows. Here the sample has about 540,000 distinct CDR3 sequences; approximately 13% occur a single time. The top ten clonotypes cover about 9.1% of the sample. Taken with the paper, the label for time point translates to: newly diagnosed GD, antithyroid drugs for less than 3 months. For both TCR sequencing and RNA sequencing, RNA was extracted from PBMCs using TRIzol.

These sequences were also reported in another study, on T cells in Graves' hyperthyroidism and ophthalmopathy.

The sample here was peripheral blood mononuclear cells (PBMCs), taken at new diagnosis, from a patient treated with antithyroid drugs. These receptors came from a man aged 25-45 years with Graves disease. Donor details come from another sample of the same person, matched by shared clones.

About this clonotype itself: A much larger clone lies one base from this, so it may be a read error. The V call is TRBV20-1, the J call TRBJ1-4, with D maybe TRBD1 (5 bases). This CDR3 region has 12 residues. Germline loops: CDR1 DFQATT, CDR2 SNEGSKA (reference sequence). CDR3 in amino acids: CNGCREDEKLFF. CDR3 coding DNA: TGCAATGGGTGCAGGGAGGACGAAAAACTGTTTTTT.

At least ten counts were recorded for this clonotype. V gene TRBV27 combines with J gene TRBJ1-2, with a possible D match to TRBD1 (6 bases). Germline V gene lookup returns CDR1 MNHEY and CDR2 SMNVEV (reference sequence). V was trimmed by 3 bases and J by 5 bases, leaving 19 bases between them. The CDR3 contains 16 residues. As DNA, the CDR3 is TGTGCCAGCAGTTTCAACACCGCAACGAGGGGGTATGGCTACACCTTC. Translated: CASSFNTATRGYGYTF.

This clonotype was observed many times. The chain is built from TRBV30 and TRBJ1-1, with 8 nucleotides matching TRBD1. Germline loops: CDR1 GTSNPN, CDR2 SVGIG (reference sequence). The CDR3 sequence is 14 residues long. V shed 4 bases, J shed 1 base, and the junction held 5 bases outside the gene matches. The CDR3 here is CAWKGQGWNTEAFF. The CDR3 coding sequence is TGTGCCTGGAAAGGACAGGGATGGAACACTGAAGCTTTCTTT. Full variable domain (missing parts from reference TRBV30 and TRBJ1-1): SQTIHQWPATLVQPVGSPLSLECTVEGTSNPNLYWYRQAAGRGLQLLFYSVGIGQISSEVPQNLSASRPQDRQFILSSKKLLLSDSGFYLCAWKGQGWNTEAFFGQGTRLTVV.

This clonotype has just a few counts. This may be a read error: a much more frequent sequence differs by one nucleotide. This rearrangement joins TRBV2 to TRBJ2-7, with TRBD1 identical over 9 bases. The CDR3 is 13 amino acids. Germline CDR1 reads SNHLY; CDR2 reads FYNNEI. V shed 7 bases, J shed 7 bases, and the junction held 8 bases outside the gene matches. The CDR3 sequence is CASIDRGVEEQYF. The CDR3 DNA sequence: TGTGCCAGCATTGACAGGGGGGTTGAGGAGCAGTACTTC.

In this sample, this clonotype turned up many times. This chain links TRBV7-8 with TRBJ2-2; unclear D gene. The CDR3 covers 16 residues. V was clipped by 5 bases and J by 4 bases, with 17 bases between them. Germline V CDR1 and CDR2: SGHVS, FQNEAQ. CDR3 amino acids: CASSPTVGVSTGELFF. For the CDR3, the DNA is TGTGCCAGCAGCCCAACAGTGGGTGTGAGCACCGGGGAGCTGTTTTTT.

This clonotype appeared many times. The chain recombines TRBV29-1 with TRBJ2-1, with no clear D. Germline loops: CDR1 SQVTM, CDR2 ANQGSEA. V dropped 7 bases and J dropped 4 bases, with 8 bases sitting between them. The CDR3 runs to 11 residues. The DNA of the CDR3 is TGCAGCGGGAGACTGTACAATGAGCAGTTCTTC. Residues: CSGRLYNEQFF.

The rearrangement joins TRBV5-1 to TRBJ1-2, with D unresolved. This CDR3 spans 14 amino acids. CDR1 SGHRS and CDR2 YFSETQ come from the germline V gene. The ends were cut back, 1 base at V and 0 bases at J, with 7 bases in the middle. The CDR3 protein is CASSLLAANYGYTF. As DNA, the CDR3 is TGCGCCAGCAGCTTGTTGGCAGCTAACTATGGCTACACCTTC.

The sample holds many counts of this clonotype. The CDR3 DNA is TGTGCCAGCAGGCGCCGGGACTTCAGCTCCTACGAGCAGTACTTC. Translation: CASRRRDFSSYEQYF. The chain combines TRBV7-2 with TRBJ2-7, with a tentative D call TRBD2 (6 bases). The CDR3 length is 15 residues. The V and J ends lost 6 bases and 0 bases respectively, with 15 bases between them. Germline V CDR1 and CDR2: SGHTA, FQGNSA.

This clonotype came up a few times. The rearrangement links TRBV27 to TRBJ1-6, with no clear D. The CDR3 extends over 13 amino acids. Trimming removed 10 bases from V and 10 bases from J, with 17 bases in between. Germline V lookup: CDR1 MNHEY, CDR2 SMNVEV (reference sequence). The CDR3 DNA sequence: TGTGCCACCGGCCGCGGGGAACTGTCACCCCTCCACTTT. Its translation: CATGRGELSPLHF.

Many counts were recorded for this clonotype. This sequence joins TRBV28 and TRBJ2-3, with TRBD2 matching 7 bases. The trim removed 5 bases at V and 1 base at J, leaving 9 bases unmatched. Germline values: CDR1 MDHEN, CDR2 SYDVKM. The CDR3 runs to 16 residues. This chain's CDR3 is CASSRLASTRTDTQYF. Here the CDR3 DNA reads TGTGCCAGCAGTCGACTAGCTTCGACCCGCACAGATACGCAGTATTTT. The whole variable domain, filled in from reference TRBV28 and TRBJ2-3, reads DVKVTQSSRYLVKRTGEKVFLECVQDMDHENMFWYRQDPGLGLRLIYFSYDVKMKEKGDIPEGYSVSREKKERFSLILESASTNQTSMYLCASSRLASTRTDTQYFGPGTRLTVL.

The count of this clonotype is one. V usage is TRBV19 and J usage is TRBJ2-7; D is unresolved. Per germline, CDR1 LNHDA and CDR2 SQIVND (reference sequence). Deletions cut 4 bases from V and 2 bases from J, with 18 bases between. This CDR3 has 16 residues. In DNA form, the CDR3 reads TGTGCCAGTAGTACCAGCCTCTACTCTCCGCCCTACGAGCAGTACTTC. Its translation: CASSTSLYSPPYEQYF.

This clonotype was counted many times. J is TRBJ2-7 and V is TRBV2; no reliable D call. Per the germline V gene, CDR1 is SNHLY and CDR2 is FYNNEI. V shed 4 bases and J shed 2 bases, with 12 bases lying between them. CDR3 size: 14 residues. CDR3 DNA sequence: TGTGCCAGCAGTGCGGGCACAACCACCTACGAGCAGTACTTC. Translation gives CASSAGTTTYEQYF. Filled out from reference TRBV2 and TRBJ2-7, the complete variable domain reads EPEVTQTPSHQVTQMGQEVILRCVPISNHLYFYWYRQILGQKVEFLVSFYNNEISEKSEIFDDQFSVERPDGSNFTLKIRSTKLEDSAMYFCASSAGTTTYEQYFGPGTRLTVT.

This chain links TRBV2 with TRBJ1-4; D might be TRBD1 (6 bases). Trimming took 7 bases from V and 7 from J, leaving 16 bases between them. Germline V CDR1 and CDR2: SNHLY, FYNNEI. This CDR3 contains 14 residues. DNA for the CDR3: TGTGCCAGCAAAAACCGGGACATAGCTGAAAAACTGTTTTTT. Protein: CASKNRDIAEKLFF. Looking up the rest from reference TRBV2 and TRBJ1-4 gives the full variable domain: EPEVTQTPSHQVTQMGQEVILRCVPISNHLYFYWYRQILGQKVEFLVSFYNNEISEKSEIFDDQFSVERPDGSNFTLKIRSTKLEDSAMYFCASKNRDIAEKLFFGSGTQLSVL.

This clonotype was found a few times. The junction differs from germline at one of its ends, possibly a read error. The chain recombines TRBV12-3 or TRBV12-4 with TRBJ2-1; D unclear. The CDR3 runs 11 residues. The CDR3 nucleotides read TGTGCCGGCAGTATGACCAATGAGCAGTTCTTC. This gives the protein CAGSMTNEQFF.

This rearrangement joins TRBV20-1 to TRBJ1-4; no firm D call. Germline V gives CDR1 DFQATT, CDR2 SNEGSKA (reference sequence). V was pared by 7 bases and J by 8 bases, with 14 bases between. The CDR3 length is 12 residues. CDR3 bases: TGCAGTGGGAACCGAGGAGGCGAAAAACTGTTTTTT. It is translated as CSGNRGGEKLFF.

This clonotype occurred many times. This chain joins TRBV7-3 and TRBJ2-5; D is unclear. V was pared by 6 bases and J by 3 bases, with 8 bases between. The CDR3 runs to 12 residues. Per the germline V gene, CDR1 is SGHTA and CDR2 is FQGTGA. In DNA form, the CDR3 reads TGTGCCAGCAGTGAGGACGAAGAGACCCAGTACTTC. It yields the protein CASSEDEETQYF.

This clonotype was counted a few times. This may be a read error, as it is one base from a much larger clone. The chain employs TRBV12-3 or TRBV12-4 and TRBJ2-1; 10 bases fit TRBD2. CDR3 length equals 16 residues. The V gene end was trimmed by 1 base and the J gene end by 3 bases; junction bases not matched to a gene: 3. CDR3 sequence (DNA): TGTGCCAGCAGTTTAGGGCCTAGCGGGAGCTACAATGAGCAGTTCTTC. The encoded protein is CASSLGPSGSYNEQFF.

A few counts support this clonotype. The chain couples TRBV7-3 to TRBJ2-3, with D perhaps matching TRBD2 (5 bases). Per the germline V gene, CDR1 is SGHTA and CDR2 is FQGTGA. V lost 4 bases and J 6 bases, leaving 23 bases between the germline ends. The CDR3 totals 17 residues. CDR3 sequence (DNA): TGTGCCAGCAGCTCCCTGAAACTATTACCGTCGGGGGATACGCAGTATTTT. It yields the protein CASSSLKLLPSGDTQYF.

This clonotype was picked up a small number of times. V and J are TRBV10-3 and TRBJ1-5; no definite D call. Trimming stripped 2 bases from V and 6 bases from J, with 11 bases between. The CDR3 spans 14 residues. Per the germline V gene, CDR1 is ENHRY and CDR2 is SYGVKD. The CDR3 coding sequence is TGTGCCATCAGTGAGGCCGGGTTTGCTCAGCCCCAGCATTTT. Its translation: CAISEAGFAQPQHF.

As concerns this clonotype: Since a much larger clone is just one base distant, this may be a read error. The V gene is TRBV12-3 or TRBV12-4, the J gene TRBJ2-5; maybe TRBD2 (5 bases). CDR3 length: 16 residues. V lost 5 bases to trimming and J lost 0 bases, with 16 bases between them. Here the CDR3 reads CASSLGGRLYQETQYF. The CDR3 nucleotides read TGTGCCAGCAGTCTCGGCGGGCGCCTGTACCAAGAGACCCAGTACTTC.

There are many counts of this clonotype. The CDR3 DNA is TGCGCCAGCAGCTTGGCCTTGACTAGCGCGGCTGAGCAGTTCTTC. Its protein product is CASSLALTSAAEQFF. The chain has TRBV5-1 and TRBJ2-1; 8 bases are a match to TRBD2. Germline loops: CDR1 SGHRS, CDR2 YFSETQ. The CDR3 totals 15 residues. J was trimmed by 9 bases and V by 0 bases; bases with no gene match: 8.

In regard to this clonotype: A much larger clonotype is one base distant, so this may be a read error. The conserved phenylalanine or tryptophan normally closing the CDR3 is absent here, so this likely arose from a read error. The chain employs TRBV30 and TRBJ2-3; no reliable D call. V gave up 0 bases and J gave up 1 base, with 11 bases separating them. Germline lookup yields CDR1 GTSNPN and CDR2 SVGIG (reference sequence). The CDR3 loop spans 15 amino acids. The CDR3 spells CAWSVRRPRTDTQYS. CDR3 nucleotide sequence: TGTGCCTGGAGTGTACGGAGACCCCGCACAGATACGCAGTATTCT.

This clonotype came up many times. The chain uses TRBV7-9 and TRBJ1-1; D unresolved. CDR1 and CDR2 (germline): SEHNR, FQNEAQ (reference sequence). The V and J ends lost 1 base and 0 bases respectively, with 6 bases between them. The CDR3 sequence is 14 residues long. The CDR3 loop is CASSLEELNTEAFF. For the CDR3, the DNA is TGTGCCAGCAGCTTAGAGGAATTGAACACTGAAGCTTTCTTT.

The V and J genes are TRBV19 and TRBJ1-5; 10 bases are shared with TRBD1. This CDR3 has 16 amino acids. V shed 3 bases, J shed 7 bases, and the junction held 9 bases outside the gene matches. Germline V gene sequence: CDR1 LNHDA, CDR2 SQIVND (reference sequence). CDR3 residues: CASSMRDRGFGQPQHF. The CDR3 DNA reads as TGTGCCAGTAGTATGCGGGACAGGGGTTTTGGCCAGCCCCAGCATTTT.

The chain recombines TRBV20-1 with TRBJ2-4; 9 bases are a match to TRBD1. The CDR3 runs to 14 residues. Germline values: CDR1 DFQATT, CDR2 SNEGSKA (reference sequence). Germline trimming cut 5 bases from V and 4 bases from J; bases unmatched to any gene: 6. CDR3 sequence (DNA): TGCAGTGCTTTTACAGGGGGCGAGAAAAACATTCAGTACTTC. Translation gives CSAFTGGEKNIQYF.

The chain recombines TRBV24-1 with TRBJ2-5; tentatively, D is TRBD1 (6 bases). The germline V gene has CDR1 KGHDR and CDR2 SFDVKD. V dropped 5 bases and J dropped 2 bases, with 17 bases sitting between them. The length of the CDR3 is 16 residues. CDR3 sequence reads: CATSGIGEGQQETQYF. DNA of the CDR3: TGTGCCACCAGTGGGATTGGAGAAGGACAGCAAGAGACCCAGTACTTC.

The CDR3 DNA is TGTGCCAGCACCCAACCGGGGTCGGACAGGGACACTGAAGCTTTCTTT. Protein sequence: CASTQPGSDRDTEAFF. The V gene is TRBV28, the J gene TRBJ1-1; 8 bases match TRBD1. J gave up 3 bases and V 7 bases, and 13 bases lay outside the gene matches. This CDR3 comprises 16 residues. The germline CDR1 and CDR2 sequences are MDHEN and SYDVKM.

This clonotype was observed a handful of times. The J gene is TRBJ1-2, the V gene TRBV4-1; 11 bases are a match to TRBD1. This CDR3 is built from 16 residues. V gave up 0 bases and J gave up 4 bases; unmatched junction bases: 4. CDR1 is MGHRA and CDR2 is YSYEKL in the germline V gene. Here the CDR3 DNA reads TGCGCCAGCAGCCAAGAGAAGGGACAGGGGGTCTATGGCTACACCTTC. It encodes CASSQEKGQGVYGYTF.

The rearrangement uses TRBV20-1 and TRBJ2-1; weak D call: TRBD2 (7 bases). TRBJ2-5 explains the end of the DNA better; the J call may be wrong. The CDR3 has 14 amino acids. The germline V gene has CDR1 DFQATT and CDR2 SNEGSKA (reference sequence). The CDR3 region has the DNA TGCAGTGCCTCAGGGGCTAGCGGAGGAGAGACCCAGTACTTC. It encodes CSASGASGGETQYF.

This clonotype appeared a few times. The gene calls are TRBV27 and TRBJ2-5; D unclear. The V end lost 6 bases, the J end lost 3 bases, and 11 bases lay between the germline ends. From germline, CDR1 is MNHEY and CDR2 SMNVEV (reference sequence). This CDR3 comprises 13 residues. The DNA of the CDR3 is TGTGCCAGCAGAGAGACCGATAAAGAGACCCAGTACTTC. As protein: CASRETDKETQYF.

The sample holds a few counts of this clonotype. The chain joins TRBV20-1 to TRBJ2-1, with 8 nucleotides matching TRBD2. The J segment lost 1 base and the V segment lost 6 bases, leaving 8 bases of the junction unmatched. The CDR3 consists of 15 residues. Per the germline V gene, CDR1 is DFQATT and CDR2 is SNEGSKA (reference sequence). The CDR3 coding sequence is TGCAGTGCGAAAAAGGGACTAGAGTCCTACAATGAGCAGTTCTTC. Translation gives CSAKKGLESYNEQFF.

This clonotype was observed at least ten times. The chain links TRBV5-1 to TRBJ1-1; D may be TRBD1 (5 bases). The CDR3 totals 13 residues. V lost 4 bases and J 7 bases, leaving 14 bases between the germline ends. In germline, CDR1 is SGHRS, CDR2 YFSETQ. DNA of the CDR3: TGCGCCAGCAGCCCCCCCCGAGGGGTTGAAGCTTTCTTT. This codes for CASSPPRGVEAFF.